Below are 25 T cell receptor beta chains sequenced from a single sample in a study of CD8 T cells in ankylosing spondylitis. Overall study results and limits: Ankylosing spondylitis blood seemed to carry a telltale TCR beta motif made of seven or eight highly homologous variants.

One entry per CDR3 protein results from TCRdb running MiXCR on the 5' RACE reads. Of about 800,000 distinct CDR3 sequences in the sample, 10% to 15% were seen once. These receptors lack a known antigen. Sequenced: blood, either unsorted or a sorted T cell fraction (not recorded which). All receptors come from a male donor with ankylosing spondylitis.

A few counts support this clonotype. V and J are TRBV6-5 and TRBJ2-1; D is tentatively TRBD1 or TRBD2 (6 bases each). V was trimmed by 0 bases and J by 8 bases, leaving 11 bases between them. Germline CDR1 and CDR2: MNHEY and SVGAGI. This CDR3 has 14 amino acids. CDR3 DNA: TGTGCCAGCAGTTACTCGATAGGGGGGCATGAGCAGTTCTTC. Translating gives CASSYSIGGHEQFF.

This rearrangement joins TRBV20-1 to TRBJ2-7; unclear D gene. CDR3 length: 12 amino acids. V was trimmed by 1 base and J by 3 bases, leaving 7 bases between them. Per the germline V gene, CDR1 is DFQATT and CDR2 is SNEGSKA (reference sequence). The CDR3 loop is CSARGAGYEQYF. DNA of the CDR3: TGCAGTGCTAGAGGTGCCGGCTACGAGCAGTACTTC.

The rearrangement uses TRBV7-8 and TRBJ1-5; TRBD1 might be the D (6 bases). The germline V and J ends were trimmed by 1 base and 3 bases, with 10 bases remaining between them. The CDR3 has 15 residues. Germline CDR1 and CDR2: SGHVS and FQNEAQ. CDR3 sequence: CASSLEDRLNQPQHF. The CDR3 region has the DNA TGTGCCAGCAGCTTAGAGGACAGACTCAATCAGCCCCAGCATTTT.

This clonotype was seen repeatedly, ten times or more. This chain's CDR3 is CASSRLAGGETQYF. CDR3 nucleotide sequence: TGTGCCAGCAGCAGACTAGCGGGGGGAGAGACCCAGTACTTC. V usage is TRBV7-9 and J usage is TRBJ2-5; 13 bases agree with TRBD2. The CDR3 has 14 residues. Trimming took 5 bases from V and 4 from J; bases not matched to a gene: 1. Germline CDR1 reads SEHNR; CDR2 reads FQNEAQ (reference sequence).

The genes are TRBV4-2 and TRBJ2-2; D is possibly TRBD1 (5 bases). The CDR3 runs to 14 residues. The germline V gene encodes CDR1 LGHNA and CDR2 YNFKEQ. The V end lost 0 bases, the J end lost 5 bases, and 7 bases lay between the germline ends. CDR3 amino acids: CASSQDGHTGELFF. The CDR3 DNA reads TGTGCCAGCAGCCAAGATGGACATACCGGGGAGCTGTTTTTT.

This clonotype was seen at least ten times. The chain joins TRBV5-1 to TRBJ1-1; tentative D call: TRBD1 (5 bases). This CDR3 contains 15 residues. Trimming left V 0 bases short and J 3 bases short, with 12 bases between. CDR1 and CDR2 (germline): SGHRS, YFSETQ. DNA of the CDR3: TGCGCCAGCAGCTTGGAAGGGGTACGCGACACTGAAGCTTTCTTT. Protein sequence: CASSLEGVRDTEAFF.

This clonotype came up a few times. The J gene is TRBJ2-7, the V gene TRBV12-3 or TRBV12-4; 12 nucleotides align to TRBD2. This CDR3 has 15 amino acids. V lost 5 bases, J lost 5 bases, and 7 bases stayed unmatched. The chain's CDR3 is CASSPSGRASNEQYF. The CDR3 DNA reads TGTGCCAGCAGTCCTAGCGGGAGGGCCTCTAACGAGCAGTACTTC.

This clonotype was recorded at least ten times. The genes are TRBV7-2 and TRBJ2-1; maybe TRBD1 (6 bases). The CDR3 covers 15 residues. V lost 5 bases and J 1 base, leaving 12 bases between the germline ends. Per the germline V gene, CDR1 is SGHTA and CDR2 is FQGNSA. For the CDR3, the DNA is TGTGCCAGCAGCCTCCGGACAGCTTCCTACAATGAGCAGTTCTTC. It translates to CASSLRTASYNEQFF.

A few counts support this clonotype. This sequence joins TRBV7-9 and TRBJ2-1; tentative D call: TRBD1 (6 bases). Germline loops: CDR1 SEHNR, CDR2 FQNEAQ (reference sequence). V was cut by 5 bases and J by 2 bases, with 13 bases left in between. CDR3 length: 15 amino acids. CDR3 nucleotide sequence: TGTGCCAGCAGCCTTAGGGGGATTCCCTACAATGAGCAGTTCTTC. Protein sequence: CASSLRGIPYNEQFF.

In its sample, this clonotype was seen many times. V gene TRBV6-1 combines with J gene TRBJ1-5; 8 positions agree with TRBD1. Germline V gene sequence: CDR1 MNHNS, CDR2 SASEGT. V shed 8 bases and J 2 bases; nucleotides not matched to a gene: 5. The CDR3 loop spans 14 amino acids. CDR3 residues: CASSETGGNQPQHF. The CDR3 coding sequence is TGTGCCAGCTCAGAGACAGGGGGCAATCAGCCCCAGCATTTT.

The gene calls are TRBV2 and TRBJ1-4; unclear D gene. Germline CDR1 SNHLY, CDR2 FYNNEI. V was pared by 8 bases and J by 14 bases, with 12 bases between. CDR3 length: 10 residues. Written as DNA, the CDR3 is TGTGCCAGCGCGTCGCGTCGGCTGTTTTTT. Residues: CASASRRLFF.

This clonotype turned up a few times. The genes are TRBV27 and TRBJ2-7, with D perhaps given as TRBD1 or TRBD2 (5 bases each). V was pared by 0 bases and J by 1 base, with 22 bases between. This CDR3 has 19 amino acids. CDR1 MNHEY and CDR2 SMNVEV come from the germline V gene (reference sequence). CDR3 region: CASSLSIRGSLARSYEQYF. CDR3 in DNA: TGTGCCAGCAGTTTATCGATAAGGGGTTCGTTAGCGAGATCCTACGAGCAGTACTTC.

This chain joins TRBV29-1 and TRBJ2-5; possibly TRBD2 for D (5 bases). Germline-derived CDR1 and CDR2 are SQVTM and ANQGSEA. This CDR3 contains 14 residues. Trimming removed 0 bases from V and 4 bases from J, with 12 bases in between. This CDR3 reads CSVEDSRRRETQYF. Written as DNA, the CDR3 is TGCAGCGTTGAAGATTCCAGGAGGAGAGAGACCCAGTACTTC.

This clonotype was observed a handful of times. V gene TRBV7-2 combines with J gene TRBJ2-7; possible D gene TRBD2, 6 bases. CDR1 and CDR2 from the germline V gene are SGHTA and FQGNSA. V lost 2 bases, J lost 5 bases, and 19 bases lay in between. This CDR3 is 16 amino acids long. CDR3 sequence reads: CASSLQRARDGDEQYF. The DNA for the CDR3 is TGTGCCAGCAGCTTACAGCGGGCCCGGGATGGGGACGAGCAGTACTTC.

In this sample, this clonotype turned up many times. This chain joins TRBV12-3 or TRBV12-4 and TRBJ2-7; no reliable D call. The CDR3 runs 12 residues. V was cut by 7 bases and J by 2 bases, with 9 bases left in between. The CDR3: CASKYGTYEQYF. Written as DNA, the CDR3 is TGTGCCAGCAAGTACGGCACCTACGAGCAGTACTTC.

This clonotype occurred a few times. The J gene is TRBJ2-1, the V gene TRBV28, with 8 bases lining up with TRBD1. V gave up 6 bases and J gave up 7 bases; unmatched junction bases: 11. Germline-derived CDR1 and CDR2 are MDHEN and SYDVKM. The CDR3 covers 15 residues. CDR3 sequence: CASRTLGQGRNEQFF. As DNA, the CDR3 is TGTGCCAGCAGAACCCTCGGACAGGGAAGGAATGAGCAGTTCTTC.

Written as DNA, the CDR3 is TGTGCCAGCAGCTTGGCGGCGGGAGGGCACACTGAAGCTTTCTTT. It is translated as CASSLAAGGHTEAFF. The gene calls are TRBV5-4 and TRBJ1-1, with D unresolved. CDR1 is SGHNT and CDR2 is YYREEE in the germline V gene (reference sequence). The length of the CDR3 is 15 residues. Trimming removed 0 bases at V and 3 bases at J, with 12 bases between.

To note about this clonotype: Sequence at one end of the junction differs from germline and may be a read error. The chain combines TRBV15 with TRBJ2-5; TRBD1 might be the D (5 bases). The CDR3 runs 13 residues. Germline-derived CDR1 and CDR2 are LNHNV and YYDKDF (reference sequence). CDR3 DNA sequence: TGTACCACAAGCACAAGGCAGGGAGAGACCCAGTACTTC. This encodes CTTSTRQGETQYF.

This clonotype came up many times. V is TRBV7-2 and J is TRBJ1-2; no definite D call. Germline V gene lookup returns CDR1 SGHTA and CDR2 FQGNSA. V lost 5 bases, J lost 4 bases, and 11 bases lay in between. The length of the CDR3 is 13 residues. The CDR3 nucleotides read TGTGCCAGCAGCCTACAGTGGAGCTATGGCTACACCTTC. Its protein product is CASSLQWSYGYTF.

This clonotype has a handful of counts. The genes are TRBV5-1 and TRBJ1-1; D is unresolved. Trimming took off 0 bases at V and 8 bases at J, with 17 bases between the two ends. CDR3 length: 15 amino acids. The germline V gene encodes CDR1 SGHRS and CDR2 YFSETQ. The CDR3 region has the DNA TGCGCCAGCAGCTTGGCCTCGACCAGCGCCTCAGAAGCTTTCTTT. Translating gives CASSLASTSASEAFF.

Remarks on this clonotype: The junction and the germline gene differ at one end; a read error may be behind it. The V gene is TRBV7-7, the J gene TRBJ2-5, with 8 bases aligning to TRBD1. CDR1 and CDR2 (germline): SSHAT, FNYEAQ (reference sequence). The CDR3 is 13 amino acids. CDR3 residues: CASSSDRGGTQYF. The CDR3 DNA follows: TGTGCTAGCAGCAGCGACAGGGGTGGGACCCAGTACTTC.

This clonotype was seen more than once but under ten times. V usage is TRBV2 and J usage is TRBJ2-2; no firm D call. This CDR3 region has 11 residues. Germline V CDR1 and CDR2: SNHLY, FYNNEI. Trimming cost V 3 bases and J 7 bases, with 3 bases left between them. CDR3 sequence reads: CASSDSGELFF. The CDR3 DNA reads as TGTGCCAGCAGTGACAGCGGGGAGCTGTTTTTT. The full variable domain, its missing parts supplied by reference TRBV2 and TRBJ2-2, is EPEVTQTPSHQVTQMGQEVILRCVPISNHLYFYWYRQILGQKVEFLVSFYNNEISEKSEIFDDQFSVERPDGSNFTLKIRSTKLEDSAMYFCASSDSGELFFGEGSRLTVL.

The rearrangement joins TRBV7-6 to TRBJ1-6; a weak D match, TRBD1 (6 bases). The CDR3 length is 15 residues. The germline gives CDR1 SGHVS, CDR2 FNYEAQ. Trimming took off 5 bases at V and 5 bases at J, with 13 bases between the two ends. Here the CDR3 reads CASSPDGGHNSPLHF. The CDR3 DNA reads TGTGCCAGCAGCCCCGACGGGGGCCATAATTCACCCCTCCACTTT. Drawing the rest from reference TRBV7-6 and TRBJ1-6, the complete variable domain is GAGVSQSPRYKVTKRGQDVALRCDPISGHVSLYWYRQALGQGPEFLTYFNYEAQQDKSGLPNDRFSAERPEGSISTLTIQRTEQRDSAMYRCASSPDGGHNSPLHFGNGTRLTVT.

The table lists this clonotype with a few counts. The chain recombines TRBV15 with TRBJ2-4, with 9 nucleotides matching TRBD1. V was pared by 1 base and J by 6 bases, with 4 bases of the junction left unmatched. Germline assignment: CDR1 LNHNV and CDR2 YYDKDF (reference sequence). The CDR3 sequence is 15 residues long. CDR3 in amino acids: CATSRAGTGINIQYF. CDR3 nucleotide sequence: TGTGCCACCAGCAGAGCTGGGACAGGGATAAACATTCAGTACTTC.

This clonotype was observed a handful of times. The chain recombines TRBV6-2 or TRBV6-3 with TRBJ2-5, with 12 nucleotides matching TRBD2. The CDR3 spans 21 residues. Germline V lookup: CDR1 MNHEY, CDR2 SVGEGT. V lost 0 bases and J lost 1; bases outside the gene matches: 15. The DNA of the CDR3 is TGTGCCAGCAGTTACTCGATACGACAAAGGACTAGCGGGAACCTCCAAGAGACCCAGTACTTC. Protein product: CASSYSIRQRTSGNLQETQYF.